The 26 T cell receptor beta chains reported below all come from one sample, sequenced in a study of blood T cell repertoires in COVID-19. The assay was immunoSEQ multiplex PCR, and TCRdb's table has in-frame clones only and misses some. The table includes around 250,000 clones, about 91% detected once. The sequencing sample was made of PBMCs or T cells enriched from blood (not recorded which). Receptors were obtained from a woman in her thirties or forties with acute COVID-19.

The chain employs TRBV28 and TRBJ1-4; 9 bases map to TRBD1. The CDR3 covers 17 residues. Germline CDR1 reads MDHEN; CDR2 reads SYDVKM. V dropped 3 bases and J dropped 6; count of bases not matched to a gene: 11. CDR3 nucleotide sequence: TGTGCCAGCAGTTTCGTCGAGGGGCGGGACAGGGATGAAAAACTGTTTTTT. It is translated as CASSFVEGRDRDEKLFF. Based on the CDR3 plus reference TRBV28 and TRBJ1-4, the full variable domain is DVKVTQSSRYLVKRTGEKVFLECVQDMDHENMFWYRQDPGLGLRLIYFSYDVKMKEKGDIPEGYSVSREKKERFSLILESASTNQTSMYLCASSFVEGRDRDEKLFFGSGTQLSVL.

V and J are TRBV11-3 and TRBJ2-3, with TRBD2 identical over 9 bases. The J segment lost 0 bases and the V segment lost 1 base, leaving 5 bases of the junction unmatched. CDR1 and CDR2 (germline): SGHNT, YENEEA. This CDR3 spans 17 amino acids. The CDR3 coding sequence is TGTGCCAGCAGCTTAGCATCTAGCGGGACTAGCACAGATACGCAGTATTTT. Protein sequence: CASSLASSGTSTDTQYF.

Points on this clone: In the same sample, other DNA sequences code for this CDR3. The V gene is TRBV30, the J gene TRBJ1-5; D gene unclear. V was pared by 0 bases and J by 4 bases, with 7 bases between. Germline V CDR1 and CDR2: GTSNPN, SVGIG (reference sequence). The CDR3 extends over 13 amino acids. The chain's CDR3 is CAWSVRDNQPQHF. Here the CDR3 DNA reads TGTGCCTGGAGTGTACGGGATAATCAGCCCCAGCATTTT.

The count of this clone is one. DNA for the CDR3: TGTGCCAGCAGCAAATTATCTCGGACAGGAGGTGAAAAACTGTTTTTT. This encodes CASSKLSRTGGEKLFF. J is TRBJ1-4 and V is TRBV2, with TRBD1 matching over 7 bases. V was clipped by 6 bases and J by 7 bases; unmatched bases: 14. CDR3 size: 16 residues. CDR1 is SNHLY and CDR2 is FYNNEI in the germline V gene. The entire variable domain, with the rest obtained from reference TRBV2 and TRBJ1-4, is as follows: EPEVTQTPSHQVTQMGQEVILRCVPISNHLYFYWYRQILGQKVEFLVSFYNNEISEKSEIFDDQFSVERPDGSNFTLKIRSTKLEDSAMYFCASSKLSRTGGEKLFFGSGTQLSVL.

V gene TRBV7-9 combines with J gene TRBJ1-4; 8 nucleotides align to TRBD1. The CDR3 has 14 amino acids. V lost 5 bases, J lost 6 bases, and 5 bases stayed unmatched. CDR1 and CDR2 from the germline V gene are SEHNR and FQNEAQ (reference sequence). The CDR3 is CASSATGEDEKLFF. The CDR3, as DNA: TGTGCCAGCAGCGCGACAGGGGAGGATGAAAAACTGTTTTTT.

Here the CDR3 DNA reads TGTGCCAGCAGCGGCCGTCAGCGAGCGAACACCGGGGAGCTGTTTTTT. Its translation is CASSGRQRANTGELFF. This rearrangement joins TRBV5-5 to TRBJ2-2; no firm D call. V was trimmed by 4 bases and J by 0 bases, leaving 13 bases between them. Germline V lookup: CDR1 SGHKS, CDR2 YYEKEE (reference sequence). The CDR3 is made up of 16 amino acids.

V gene TRBV13 combines with J gene TRBJ1-5, with 10 bases identical to TRBD1. CDR1 PRHDT and CDR2 FYEKMQ come from the germline V gene (reference sequence). This CDR3 is 15 amino acids long. J gave up 4 bases and V 4 bases, and 4 bases lay outside the gene matches. The CDR3 DNA reads TGTGCCAGCAGCTCCGGGACAGGGGTGAATCAGCCCCAGCATTTT. It specifies CASSSGTGVNQPQHF.

The chain combines TRBV5-4 with TRBJ2-7; D remains ambiguous. The length of the CDR3 is 14 residues. Deletions cut 0 bases from V and 1 base from J, with 8 bases between. Germline CDR1 is SGHNT and CDR2 is YYREEE (reference sequence). The CDR3 protein is CASSLDSKSYEQYV. CDR3 coding DNA: TGTGCCAGCAGCTTGGATTCCAAATCCTACGAGCAGTACGTC.

This sequence joins TRBV12-3 or TRBV12-4 and TRBJ1-2, with 8 bases lining up with TRBD1. This CDR3 region has 13 residues. The V and J ends lost 5 bases and 5 bases, in that order; junction bases with no gene match: 4. CDR3 protein: CASSKDRDYGYTF. The CDR3 DNA reads TGTGCCAGCAGTAAGGACAGGGATTATGGCTACACCTTC.

The V call is TRBV13, the J call TRBJ2-4; 7 bases line up with TRBD1. The CDR3 spans 14 residues. Looked up from germline, CDR1 is PRHDT and CDR2 is FYEKMQ (reference sequence). With V trimmed by 6 bases and J by 6 bases, 8 bases remained unmatched. The chain's CDR3 is CASSRPDRRNIQYF. The CDR3, as DNA: TGTGCCAGCAGTCGCCCGGACAGGAGAAACATTCAGTACTTC.

The chain links TRBV28 to TRBJ1-2, with 8 bases lining up with TRBD1. Losses at the gene ends were 3 bases for V and 8 bases for J; bases not matched to a gene: 5. Germline V gene sequence: CDR1 MDHEN, CDR2 SYDVKM. CDR3 length: 13 amino acids. This CDR3 reads CASSFQGANGYTF. In DNA, the CDR3 is TGTGCCAGCAGTTTTCAGGGGGCCAACGGCTACACCTTC.

This clone showed up just a few times. V usage is TRBV20-1 and J usage is TRBJ1-2, with D perhaps matching TRBD1 (6 bases). V dropped 3 bases and J dropped 7 bases, with 9 bases sitting between them. CDR3 length: 11 amino acids. Germline V lookup: CDR1 DFQATT, CDR2 SNEGSKA (reference sequence). The CDR3 nucleotides are TGCAGTGCTAGTTTCAGGGGTGGCTACACCTTC. Translating gives CSASFRGGYTF.

The chain links TRBV19 to TRBJ1-1; no definite D call. CDR3 size: 13 residues. The V gene's germline CDR1 is LNHDA and CDR2 SQIVND (reference sequence). Deletions cut 7 bases from V and 5 bases from J, with 14 bases between. The CDR3 bases are TGTGCCAGTACCCAGAAGGAGGTAACTGAAGCTTTCTTT. It encodes CASTQKEVTEAFF.

A single count supports this clone. The chain joins TRBV3-1 (or the pseudogene TRBV3-2) to TRBJ2-2, with TRBD2 matching 11 bases. Per germline, CDR1 LGHDT and CDR2 YNNKEL (reference sequence). V lost 3 bases, J lost 7 bases, and 7 bases stayed unmatched. The CDR3 extends over 16 amino acids. CDR3 DNA sequence: TGTGCCAGCAGCCATCTTAGCGGGAGGGCCGGCGGGGAGCTGTTTTTT. This translates into CASSHLSGRAGGELFF.

This rearrangement joins TRBV24-1 to TRBJ2-1, with D perhaps TRBD2 (6 bases). The CDR3 contains 14 residues. The ends were cut back, 7 bases at V and 6 bases at J, with 15 bases in the middle. The germline gives CDR1 KGHDR, CDR2 SFDVKD. The CDR3 DNA sequence: TGTGCCACCAGAGACACCGGGAGAATCAATGAGCAGTTCTTC. Translation gives CATRDTGRINEQFF.

This chain connects TRBV30 to TRBJ1-1, with 8 bases that match TRBD1. Losses at the gene ends were 8 bases for V and 5 bases for J; bases not matched to a gene: 10. The CDR3 is 13 residues long. Per germline, CDR1 GTSNPN and CDR2 SVGIG (reference sequence). The CDR3 nucleotides read TGTGCCCGGTCCGGACAGGGAAGTACTGAAGCTTTCTTT. It codes for CARSGQGSTEAFF.

In its sample, this clone was seen a few times. This same CDR3 is encoded by further DNA sequences in the sample. In DNA, the CDR3 is TGTGCCAGCAGCGTAAGGGGGACCGGGGAGCTGTTTTTT. Its translation: CASSVRGTGELFF. This chain joins TRBV9 and TRBJ2-2; TRBD1 is a possible D gene (6 bases). The CDR3 loop spans 13 amino acids. Between the trimmed V and J ends, which lost 1 base and 5 bases, there was a span of 6 bases. Germline loops: CDR1 SGDLS, CDR2 YYNGEE.

The chain combines TRBV30 with TRBJ1-1; unclear D gene. The CDR3 is 12 amino acids. The ends were cut back, 2 bases at V and 1 base at J, with 5 bases in the middle. Per germline, CDR1 GTSNPN and CDR2 SVGIG (reference sequence). CDR3 sequence reads: CAWSRKNTEAFF. For the CDR3, the DNA is TGTGCCTGGAGTCGTAAGAACACTGAAGCTTTCTTT.

The sample holds one count of this clone. The chain joins TRBV7-9 to TRBJ1-1; a weak D match, TRBD1 (6 bases). The CDR3 contains 11 residues. Germline lookup yields CDR1 SEHNR and CDR2 FQNEAQ (reference sequence). V lost 4 bases and J lost 9, with 9 bases in between. The chain's CDR3 is CASSSTGKAFF. The CDR3 nucleotides read TGTGCCAGCAGCTCTACAGGGAAAGCTTTCTTT.

The chain is built from TRBV7-2 and TRBJ1-1; maybe TRBD1 (6 bases). The CDR3 is 13 residues long. V gave up 3 bases and J gave up 4 bases, with 9 bases separating them. CDR1 and CDR2 (germline): SGHTA, FQGNSA. CDR3 bases: TGTGCCAGCAGCTTGGACAGCTTCACTGAAGCTTTCTTT. This encodes CASSLDSFTEAFF.

The chain has TRBV5-1 and TRBJ1-6; 8 nucleotides agree with TRBD1. Trimming took 0 bases from V and 10 from J; bases not matched to a gene: 3. This CDR3 comprises 14 residues. Germline V gene sequence: CDR1 SGHRS, CDR2 YFSETQ. The CDR3 sequence: CASSLGQGRSPLHF. CDR3 bases: TGCGCCAGCAGCTTGGGACAGGGGCGGTCACCCCTCCACTTT.

This clone appeared once. The chain employs TRBV5-4 and TRBJ2-1; TRBD2 matches at 14 bases. CDR3 length: 15 residues. Germline loops: CDR1 SGHNT, CDR2 YYREEE (reference sequence). V trimming: 4 bases; J trimming: 5 bases; junction bases outside the gene matches: 2. CDR3 loop: CASSRGLAGDNEQFF. CDR3 nucleotides: TGTGCCAGCAGCCGGGGACTAGCGGGGGACAATGAGCAGTTCTTC.

Only a few counts were recorded for this clone. The rearrangement joins TRBV18 to TRBJ1-2; TRBD1 matches 7 bases. From germline, CDR1 is KGHSH and CDR2 LQKENI. The CDR3 has 15 amino acids. Losses at the gene ends were 0 bases for V and 7 bases for J; bases not matched to a gene: 8. CDR3 bases: TGTGCCAGCTCACCACCAGGCAGGGGGGACGTTGGCTACACCTTC. It is translated as CASSPPGRGDVGYTF.

This chain's CDR3 is CASSPPGQGNYGYTF. CDR3 nucleotides: TGTGCCAGCAGTCCACCGGGACAGGGCAACTATGGCTACACCTTC. The chain has TRBV6-5 and TRBJ1-2; 9 positions agree with TRBD1. Trimming cost V 5 bases and J 2 bases; bases outside gene matches: 6. Germline-derived CDR1 and CDR2 are MNHEY and SVGAGI. This CDR3 is 15 amino acids long.

The chain has TRBV3-1 (or the pseudogene TRBV3-2) and TRBJ1-2; a weak D match, TRBD1 (6 bases). CDR1 and CDR2 from the germline V gene are LGHDT and YNNKEL (reference sequence). Trimming left V 2 bases short and J 6 bases short, with 10 bases between. This CDR3 comprises 13 residues. The CDR3 protein is CASSQTGQDGYTF. CDR3 in DNA: TGTGCCAGCAGCCAAACAGGGCAGGATGGCTACACCTTC.

This clone was detected ten times or more. V usage is TRBV7-9 and J usage is TRBJ1-2; D possibly corresponds to TRBD1 (5 bases). Germline lookup yields CDR1 SEHNR and CDR2 FQNEAQ (reference sequence). CDR3 length: 17 amino acids. Trimming stripped 3 bases from V and 2 bases from J, with 19 bases between. The CDR3 spells CASSFLGGTASNYGYTF. The CDR3 DNA reads TGTGCCAGCAGCTTCCTGGGGGGTACAGCTTCCAACTATGGCTACACCTTC.